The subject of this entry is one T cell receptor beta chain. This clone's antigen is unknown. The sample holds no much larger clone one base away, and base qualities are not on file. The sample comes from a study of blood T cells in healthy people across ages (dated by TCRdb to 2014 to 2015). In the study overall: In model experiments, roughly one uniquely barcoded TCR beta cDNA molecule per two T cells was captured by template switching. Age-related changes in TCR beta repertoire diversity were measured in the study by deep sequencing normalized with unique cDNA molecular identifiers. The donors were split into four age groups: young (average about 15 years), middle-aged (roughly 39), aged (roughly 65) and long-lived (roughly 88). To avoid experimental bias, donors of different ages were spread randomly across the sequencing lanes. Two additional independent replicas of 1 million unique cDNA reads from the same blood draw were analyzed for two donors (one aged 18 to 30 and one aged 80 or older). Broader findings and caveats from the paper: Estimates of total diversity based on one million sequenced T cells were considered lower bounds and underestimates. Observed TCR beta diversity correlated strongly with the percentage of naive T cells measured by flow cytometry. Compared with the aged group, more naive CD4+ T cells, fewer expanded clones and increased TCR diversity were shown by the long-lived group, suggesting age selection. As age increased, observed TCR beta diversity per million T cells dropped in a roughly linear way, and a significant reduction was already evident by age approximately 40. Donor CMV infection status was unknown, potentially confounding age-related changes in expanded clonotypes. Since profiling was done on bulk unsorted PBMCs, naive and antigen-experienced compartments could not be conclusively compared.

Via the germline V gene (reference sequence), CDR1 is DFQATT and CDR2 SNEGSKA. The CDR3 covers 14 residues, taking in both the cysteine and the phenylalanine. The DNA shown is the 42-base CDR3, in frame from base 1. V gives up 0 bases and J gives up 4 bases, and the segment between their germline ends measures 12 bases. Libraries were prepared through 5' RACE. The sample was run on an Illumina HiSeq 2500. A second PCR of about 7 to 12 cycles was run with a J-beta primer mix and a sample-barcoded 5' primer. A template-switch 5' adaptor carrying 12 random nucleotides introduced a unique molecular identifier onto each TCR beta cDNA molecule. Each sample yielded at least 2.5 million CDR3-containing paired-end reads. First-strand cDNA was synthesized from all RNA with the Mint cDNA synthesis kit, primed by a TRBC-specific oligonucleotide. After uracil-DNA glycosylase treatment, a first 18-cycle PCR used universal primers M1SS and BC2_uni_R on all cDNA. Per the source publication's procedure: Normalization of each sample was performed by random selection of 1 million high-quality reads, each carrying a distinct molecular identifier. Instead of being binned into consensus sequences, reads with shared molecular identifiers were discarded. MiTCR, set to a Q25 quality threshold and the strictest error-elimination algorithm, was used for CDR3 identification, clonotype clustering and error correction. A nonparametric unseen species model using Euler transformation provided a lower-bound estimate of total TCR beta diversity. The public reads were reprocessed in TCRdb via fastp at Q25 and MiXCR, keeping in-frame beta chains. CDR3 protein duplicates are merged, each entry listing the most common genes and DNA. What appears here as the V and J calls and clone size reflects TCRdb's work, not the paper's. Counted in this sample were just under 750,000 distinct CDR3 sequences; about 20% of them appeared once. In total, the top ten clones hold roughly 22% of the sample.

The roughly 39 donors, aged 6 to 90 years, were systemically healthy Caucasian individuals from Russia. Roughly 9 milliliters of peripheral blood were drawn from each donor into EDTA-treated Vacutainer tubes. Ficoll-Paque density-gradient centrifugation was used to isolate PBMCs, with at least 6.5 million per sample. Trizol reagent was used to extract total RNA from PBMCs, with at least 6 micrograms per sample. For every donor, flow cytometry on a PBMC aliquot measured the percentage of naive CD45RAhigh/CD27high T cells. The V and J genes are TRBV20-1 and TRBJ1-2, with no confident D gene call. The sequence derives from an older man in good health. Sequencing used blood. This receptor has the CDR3 CSARDSGIPYGYTF. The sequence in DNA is TGCAGTGCTAGAGATTCTGGCATTCCCTATGGCTACACCTTC.